Each of the 9 T cell receptor beta chains below was sequenced from the same sample in a study of cytomegalovirus exposure and HLA in healthy donors. Profiling relied on immunoSEQ multiplex PCR, and the TCRdb table lists in-frame clones only, not all of them. This sample carries about 100,000 clones, approximately 94% of them seen once, and the ten largest clones take roughly 0.67%. The sample taken for sequencing was PBMCs. The receptors were sampled from a woman aged 18-29 years in good health and CMV-seronegative.

The J gene is TRBJ1-2, the V gene TRBV9; a possible D gene is TRBD1 (5 bases). V lost 0 bases to trimming and J lost 4 bases, with 16 bases between them. Germline CDR1 is SGDLS and CDR2 is YYNGEE. The CDR3 consists of 16 residues. CDR3 nucleotide sequence: TGTGCCAGCAGCGTAGGGTGGGACTCCTCTCCCTATGGCTACACCTTC. Translated: CASSVGWDSSPYGYTF.

In its sample, this clone was seen once. This chain joins TRBV7-2 and TRBJ1-1, with 8 bases matching TRBD1. V shed 1 base and J 0 bases; nucleotides not matched to a gene: 1. The CDR3 contains 15 residues. The germline V gene has CDR1 SGHTA and CDR2 FQGNSA. CDR3 DNA sequence: TGTGCCAGCAGCTTAGGCAGGGGGCTGAACACTGAAGCTTTCTTT. Translation gives CASSLGRGLNTEAFF.

This clone has a handful of counts. The chain joins TRBV30 to TRBJ2-7, with unresolved D. V was clipped by 2 bases and J by 2 bases, with 13 bases between them. The CDR3 totals 14 residues. Germline V gene lookup returns CDR1 GTSNPN and CDR2 SVGIG (reference sequence). CDR3 protein: CAWSTGVAPYEQYF. CDR3 sequence (DNA): TGTGCCTGGAGTACCGGCGTAGCACCCTACGAGCAGTACTTC. Together with reference TRBV30 and TRBJ2-7, the CDR3 gives the full variable domain: SQTIHQWPATLVQPVGSPLSLECTVEGTSNPNLYWYRQAAGRGLQLLFYSVGIGQISSEVPQNLSASRPQDRQFILSSKKLLLSDSGFYLCAWSTGVAPYEQYFGPGTRLTVT.

This sequence joins TRBV6-4 and TRBJ2-1; tentative D call: TRBD2 (7 bases). The V gene lost 0 bases and the J gene lost 11 bases, with 17 bases spanning the gap. Germline V gene sequence: CDR1 MRHNA, CDR2 SNTAGT. The CDR3 has 15 residues. Here the CDR3 DNA reads TGTGCCAGCAGTGACTCGAGGGGGGGCCTTTCCAAGCAGTTCTTC. Its translation: CASSDSRGGLSKQFF.

The chain employs TRBV15 and TRBJ1-1; D is uncertain. V was shortened by 4 bases and J by 1 base, with 16 bases between the two germline ends. The CDR3 has 16 residues. Per germline, CDR1 LNHNV and CDR2 YYDKDF (reference sequence). Written as DNA, the CDR3 is TGTGCCACCAGCACGGAGGAGAGGGCGCAGAACACTGAAGCTTTCTTT. This codes for CATSTEERAQNTEAFF.

The sample holds a few counts of this clone. The chain links TRBV4-1 to TRBJ2-4, with a tentative D call TRBD1 (6 bases). CDR1 MGHRA and CDR2 YSYEKL come from the germline V gene. Deletions cut 3 bases from V and 8 bases from J, with 23 bases between. CDR3 length: 17 residues. This chain's CDR3 is CASSQLIGPTKGDIQYF. CDR3 sequence (DNA): TGCGCCAGCAGCCAGTTGATCGGGCCTACAAAGGGGGACATTCAGTACTTC.

The chain carries TRBV7-2 and TRBJ2-1; D ambiguous. The CDR3 is 15 residues long. V lost 1 base to trimming and J lost 1 base, with 8 bases between them. CDR1 is SGHTA and CDR2 is FQGNSA in the germline V gene. The CDR3 nucleotides are TGTGCCAGCAGCTTAGGCACGGGTTCCTACAATGAGCAGTTCTTC. Residues: CASSLGTGSYNEQFF.

The rearrangement joins TRBV5-1 to TRBJ2-1; 8 bases line up with TRBD1. Germline V lookup: CDR1 SGHRS, CDR2 YFSETQ. There are 16 residues in the CDR3. V lost 0 bases, J lost 5 bases, and 7 bases stayed unmatched. CDR3 in DNA: TGCGCCAGCAGCTTGGTCCGAGGGACAGGAAACAATGAGCAGTTCTTC. This sequence encodes CASSLVRGTGNNEQFF. The full variable domain, in which reference TRBV5-1 and TRBJ2-1 provide the parts outside the CDR3, is KAGVTQTPRYLIKTRGQQVTLSCSPISGHRSVSWYQQTPGQGLQFLFEYFSETQRNKGNFPGRFSGRQFSNSRSEMNVSTLELGDSALYLCASSLVRGTGNNEQFFGPGTRLTVL.

The V and J genes are TRBV5-4 and TRBJ1-6; 9 bases line up with TRBD1. Germline lookup yields CDR1 SGHNT and CDR2 YYREEE (reference sequence). J was trimmed by 10 bases and V by 3 bases; bases with no gene match: 5. The CDR3 contains 14 residues. The CDR3 coding sequence is TGTGCCAGCAGCTACCGGGACAGGGACTCACCCCTCCACTTT. It codes for CASSYRDRDSPLHF.